This entry describes one T cell receptor (beta chain). There were healthy Caucasian individuals from Russia, aged roughly 6 to 90, serving as donors. The sample is drawn from a study of blood T cells in healthy people across ages. Then a second PCR, running roughly 7 to 11 cycles, was carried out with a sample-barcoded 5' primer and a J-beta primer mix. Using its own MiXCR run on the 5' RACE reads, TCRdb lists one record per CDR3 protein. The sample holds roughly 1,100,000 distinct CDR3 sequences, less than 25% seen once. Germline CDR1 and CDR2: MDHEN and SYDVKM. CDR3 size: 13 residues. V lost 2 bases and J lost 7, with 9 bases in between. Separately, the same data were catalogued under a study of T cells of mothers and their children.

Sample: blood. The chain is built from TRBV28 and TRBJ2-1; D is unclear. The source is a girl aged 2 to 9 in good health. The CDR3 DNA is TGTGCCAGCAGTTTACCGGACCTTAATGAGCAGTTCTTC. Protein sequence: CASSLPDLNEQFF.